Listed here are 23 T cell receptor beta chains from one sample, sequenced in a study of cytomegalovirus exposure and HLA in healthy donors. The PCR had 60 Vbeta and 13 Jbeta primers. Clones were read by immunoSEQ multiplex PCR, and TCRdb kept only the in-frame ones, dropping some. This repertoire shows about 100,000 clones, roughly four fifths found once; its top ten account for 13% to 15%. The sample consisted of PBMCs. All receptors come from a male donor in good health and CMV-seropositive.

CDR3 coding DNA: TGTGCCAGCAGTTCGGGGAGGGACTCTGGGGCCAACGTCCTGACTTTC. Amino acid sequence: CASSSGRDSGANVLTF. The rearrangement joins TRBV27 to TRBJ2-6; 7 nucleotides match TRBD2. Germline V gene sequence: CDR1 MNHEY, CDR2 SMNVEV (reference sequence). The V and J ends lost 4 bases and 0 bases, in that order; junction bases with no gene match: 3. CDR3 size: 16 residues.

This CDR3 reads CASSFRRGFSYEQYF. The CDR3 nucleotides read TGTGCCAGCAGCTTCCGGCGGGGTTTCTCCTACGAGCAGTACTTC. The chain links TRBV7-2 to TRBJ2-7; tentative D call: TRBD2 (6 bases). This CDR3 has 15 amino acids. Germline CDR1 SGHTA, CDR2 FQGNSA. V lost 3 bases, J lost 0 bases, and 12 bases lay in between.

V gene TRBV2 combines with J gene TRBJ1-5; no reliable D call. The CDR3 covers 16 residues. Germline V gene data show CDR1 as SNHLY and CDR2 as FYNNEI. V was cut by 7 bases and J by 0 bases, with 16 bases left in between. The CDR3 coding sequence is TGTGCCAGCACGAGGGCCCCGTTCATTAGCAATCAGCCCCAGCATTTT. Translated, it gives CASTRAPFISNQPQHF.

The chain recombines TRBV10-2 with TRBJ2-7; 8 nucleotides align to TRBD1. CDR1 WSHSY and CDR2 SAAADI come from the germline V gene. This CDR3 contains 13 residues. The V segment lost 7 bases and the J segment 6 bases; nucleotides outside the gene matches: 8. In nucleotides, the CDR3 is TGCGCCAGCAATGGCAGGGGGCGCGTCGAGCAGTACTTC. Protein product: CASNGRGRVEQYF.

The chain combines TRBV5-1 with TRBJ2-7; TRBD2 matches at 11 bases. V trimming: 0 bases; J trimming: 7 bases; junction bases outside the gene matches: 6. The CDR3 is 15 residues long. CDR1 is SGHRS, CDR2 YFSETQ, per germline. The CDR3 loop reads CASSLASSGGWEQYF. The CDR3 DNA follows: TGCGCCAGCAGCTTGGCGTCTAGCGGGGGGTGGGAGCAGTACTTC. Full variable domain (rest looked up from reference TRBV5-1 and TRBJ2-7): KAGVTQTPRYLIKTRGQQVTLSCSPISGHRSVSWYQQTPGQGLQFLFEYFSETQRNKGNFPGRFSGRQFSNSRSEMNVSTLELGDSALYLCASSLASSGGWEQYFGPGTRLTVT.

This clone was picked up a small number of times. The V gene is TRBV6-6, the J gene TRBJ1-3; 9 bases match TRBD1. CDR1 and CDR2 from the germline V gene are MNHNY and SVGAGI (reference sequence). The CDR3 extends over 13 amino acids. The V gene end was trimmed by 5 bases and the J gene end by 7 bases; junction bases not matched to a gene: 3. The CDR3 region is CASSPGQGNTIYF. The CDR3 DNA sequence: TGTGCCAGCAGTCCCGGACAGGGGAACACCATATATTTT.

This clone turned up a few times. The V gene is TRBV7-9, the J gene TRBJ2-7; D not resolved. V was trimmed by 4 bases and J by 1 base, leaving 11 bases between them. There are 14 residues in the CDR3. Germline lookup yields CDR1 SEHNR and CDR2 FQNEAQ (reference sequence). This chain's CDR3 is CASSSGAGSYEQYF. CDR3 bases: TGTGCCAGCAGCTCCGGCGCAGGTTCCTACGAGCAGTACTTC. Drawing the rest from reference TRBV7-9 and TRBJ2-7, the complete variable domain is DTGVSQNPRHKITKRGQNVTFRCDPISEHNRLYWYRQTLGQGPEFLTYFQNEAQLEKSRLLSDRFSAERPKGSFSTLEIQRTEQGDSAMYLCASSSGAGSYEQYFGPGTRLTVT.

This chain uses TRBV28 with TRBJ2-5, with TRBD2 as a possible D gene (6 bases). The CDR3 has 15 residues. The germline gives CDR1 MDHEN, CDR2 SYDVKM. With 2 bases removed from V and 7 bases from J, the gap between germline ends came to 17 bases. CDR3 bases: TGTGCCAGCAGTTTAAGAAAGCCCCCAGCGGGGACCCAGTACTTC. Translation gives CASSLRKPPAGTQYF. The variable domain in full, completed from reference TRBV28 and TRBJ2-5, reads DVKVTQSSRYLVKRTGEKVFLECVQDMDHENMFWYRQDPGLGLRLIYFSYDVKMKEKGDIPEGYSVSREKKERFSLILESASTNQTSMYLCASSLRKPPAGTQYFGPGTRLLVL.

The chain carries TRBV7-2 and TRBJ2-7; 7 positions match TRBD1. Unmatched junction bases numbered 9, after V lost 5 bases and J lost 2 bases. The CDR3 spans 15 residues. The germline V gene has CDR1 SGHTA and CDR2 FQGNSA. The CDR3 is CASSNRQGLTYEQYF. The CDR3 coding sequence is TGTGCCAGCAGCAATCGACAGGGCCTCACCTACGAGCAGTACTTC.

The V gene is TRBV27, the J gene TRBJ1-1, with D possibly matching TRBD1 (5 bases). Trimming removed 4 bases at V and 7 bases at J, with 13 bases between. The CDR3 covers 13 residues. Looked up from germline, CDR1 is MNHEY and CDR2 is SMNVEV (reference sequence). CDR3 residues: CASSSNDRFEAFF. DNA of the CDR3: TGTGCCAGCAGTTCCAACGACAGATTTGAAGCTTTCTTT.

The DNA of the CDR3 is TGTGCCAGCAGTACTTCTGGGAGGGAGCAGTACTTC. Translation: CASSTSGREQYF. J is TRBJ2-7 and V is TRBV6-5; D is perhaps TRBD2 (6 bases). The ends were cut back, 5 bases at V and 7 bases at J, with 12 bases in the middle. Germline assignment: CDR1 MNHEY and CDR2 SVGAGI. The CDR3 extends over 12 amino acids.

The rearrangement uses TRBV6-5 and TRBJ2-5; D is unresolved. The CDR3 runs 14 residues. Deletions cut 1 base from V and 5 bases from J, with 11 bases between. Per germline, CDR1 MNHEY and CDR2 SVGAGI. CDR3 in amino acids: CASSYFHPGETQYF. Here the CDR3 DNA reads TGTGCCAGCAGTTACTTTCACCCCGGGGAGACCCAGTACTTC.

V is TRBV5-6 and J is TRBJ1-1, with 7 bases aligning to TRBD1. From germline, CDR1 is SGHDT and CDR2 YYEEEE. The CDR3 totals 13 residues. The V and J ends lost 0 bases and 7 bases, in that order; junction bases with no gene match: 3. The CDR3 nucleotides are TGTGCCAGCAGCTTGGGAGGGGGCGGTGAAGCTTTCTTT. Its translation is CASSLGGGGEAFF.

The chain has TRBV28 and TRBJ2-5; TRBD1 matches at 8 bases. The CDR3 has 15 amino acids. Germline CDR1 is MDHEN and CDR2 is SYDVKM. V lost 6 bases and J lost 2; bases outside the gene matches: 8. The CDR3 loop reads CASSQPGQGQETQYF. The CDR3 DNA reads TGTGCCAGCAGCCAACCTGGACAGGGACAAGAGACCCAGTACTTC.

This clone was found once. The chain couples TRBV11-2 to TRBJ2-5, with TRBD2 matching over 9 bases. The CDR3 contains 18 residues. The V and J ends lost 0 bases and 1 base, in that order; junction bases with no gene match: 9. CDR1 is SGHAT, CDR2 FQNNGV, per germline. For the CDR3, the DNA is TGTGCCAGCAGCTTAGACCTAGGCGGGGGGGCTACCCAAGAGACCCAGTACTTC. Translating it yields CASSLDLGGGATQETQYF.

The J gene is TRBJ2-5, the V gene TRBV6-5; 10 bases are shared with TRBD2. Trimming at V came to 7 bases and at J to 4 bases, leaving 6 bases not matched to a gene. Germline loops: CDR1 MNHEY, CDR2 SVGAGI. This CDR3 region has 14 residues. The CDR3 DNA reads TGTGCCAGCAAGTTCTTAGCGGGGGGAGAGACCCAGTACTTC. Amino acids: CASKFLAGGETQYF.

This clone came up a few times. The rearrangement uses TRBV6-5 and TRBJ1-5; tentative D call: TRBD1 (6 bases). The CDR3 is 16 residues long. CDR1 is MNHEY and CDR2 is SVGAGI in the germline V gene. V lost 4 bases and J lost 1, with 14 bases in between. The DNA of the CDR3 is TGTGCCAGCAGTTTATCTGGGGGCCACAGCAATCAGCCCCAGCATTTT. Amino acid sequence: CASSLSGGHSNQPQHF.

This clone was counted between two and nine times. The gene calls are TRBV5-5 and TRBJ2-7; 8 positions agree with TRBD2. The V gene end was trimmed by 2 bases and the J gene end by 2 bases; junction bases not matched to a gene: 9. From germline, CDR1 is SGHKS and CDR2 YYEKEE (reference sequence). The CDR3 extends over 16 amino acids. The CDR3 DNA reads TGTGCCAGCAGCTTCTGGCGGGGGGCCCTTCCCTACGAGCAGTACTTC. This gives the protein CASSFWRGALPYEQYF.

The chain joins TRBV7-2 to TRBJ2-7; no clear D gene. CDR1 is SGHTA and CDR2 is FQGNSA in the germline V gene. The CDR3 runs to 11 residues. V was trimmed by 4 bases and J by 3 bases, leaving 4 bases between them. CDR3 in DNA: TGTGCCAGCAGCTCGTACTACGAGCAGTACTTC. Encoded protein: CASSSYYEQYF. The full variable domain, completed using reference TRBV7-2 and TRBJ2-7, is GAGVSQSPSNKVTEKGKDVELRCDPISGHTALYWYRQSLGQGLEFLIYFQGNSAPDKSGLPSDRFSAERTGGSVSTLTIQRTQQEDSAVYLCASSSYYEQYFGPGTRLTVT.

The rearrangement links TRBV29-1 to TRBJ2-1, with 7 bases lining up with TRBD1. Trimming at V came to 3 bases and at J to 7 bases, leaving 21 bases not matched to a gene. The CDR3 is made up of 18 amino acids. Germline V lookup: CDR1 SQVTM, CDR2 ANQGSEA. As DNA, the CDR3 is TGCAGCGTTGATGACACTGCCTTCCGGGACAGATTCCGAAATGAGCAGTTCTTC. Its translation: CSVDDTAFRDRFRNEQFF.

A remark on this clone: At one of its ends the junction is not consistent with the germline gene, which may arise from a read error. Other DNA sequences from this sample encode an identical CDR3 as well. The rearrangement joins TRBV13 to TRBJ1-6; 7 nucleotides line up with TRBD1. Per the germline V gene, CDR1 is PRHDT and CDR2 is FYEKMQ (reference sequence). This CDR3 contains 16 residues. The CDR3 spells CASSLTPGGGNSPLHF. In DNA, the CDR3 is TGTGCCAGCAGCCTCACCCCAGGGGGAGGAAATTCCCCCCTCCACTTT.

A few counts support this clone. This sequence joins TRBV5-8 and TRBJ2-2; 9 bases fit TRBD1. The junction had 14 bases not matched to a gene; V was cut back by 2 bases and J by 6 bases. This CDR3 is built from 18 residues. Germline V gene sequence: CDR1 SGHTS, CDR2 YDEGEE. The CDR3 DNA reads TGTGCCAGCAGCTTCCGGACAGGGGCCCTCGAATCGGCCGGGGAGCTGTTTTTT. It encodes CASSFRTGALESAGELFF.

The rearrangement links TRBV27 to TRBJ1-5, with 9 bases aligning to TRBD1. The length of the CDR3 is 16 residues. V lost 6 bases and J lost 7; bases outside the gene matches: 13. The germline gives CDR1 MNHEY, CDR2 SMNVEV (reference sequence). The CDR3 region has the DNA TGTGCCAGCAGCTCCCTGACAGGGGGTGTACCGCAGCCCCAGCATTTT. The encoded protein is CASSSLTGGVPQPQHF.